The present entry profiles one T cell receptor beta chain with its context. Its target is unknown. One entry per CDR3 protein, called by TCRdb with MiXCR from the 5' RACE reads. The sample consists of 300,000 to 350,000 distinct CDR3 sequences, around 4.5% of them appearing once. This sample was included in a study of T cells after yellow fever vaccination. Study results and limitations: A weaker secondary response peaked on day 5, the primary on day 15.

This specimen consisted of PBMCs, obtained 15 days after the yellow fever booster vaccination. The sequence was obtained from a man aged 18 to 29 who received the YFV17D yellow fever vaccine.

Written as DNA, the CDR3 is TGTGCCAGCAGCTTATTCGAGGGCGTTAACTATGGCTACACCTTC. Translation gives CASSLFEGVNYGYTF. The genes are TRBV7-9 and TRBJ1-2; D gene ambiguous. This CDR3 is 15 amino acids long. Trimming removed 2 bases from V and 1 base from J, with 11 bases in between. Germline values: CDR1 SEHNR, CDR2 FQNEAQ (reference sequence).